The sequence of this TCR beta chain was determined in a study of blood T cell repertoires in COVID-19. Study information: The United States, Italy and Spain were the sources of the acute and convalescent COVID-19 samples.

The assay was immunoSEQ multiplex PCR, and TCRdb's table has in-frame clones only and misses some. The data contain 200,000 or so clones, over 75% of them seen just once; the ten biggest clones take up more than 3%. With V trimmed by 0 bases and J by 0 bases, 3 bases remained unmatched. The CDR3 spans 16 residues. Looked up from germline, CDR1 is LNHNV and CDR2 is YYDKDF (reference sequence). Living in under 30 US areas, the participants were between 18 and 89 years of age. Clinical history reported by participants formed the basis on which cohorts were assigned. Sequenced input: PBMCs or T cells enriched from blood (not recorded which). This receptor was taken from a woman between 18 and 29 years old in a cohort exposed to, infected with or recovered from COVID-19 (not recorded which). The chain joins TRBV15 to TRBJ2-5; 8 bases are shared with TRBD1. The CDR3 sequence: CATSREGQGHQETQYF. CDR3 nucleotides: TGTGCCACCAGCAGAGAAGGACAGGGTCACCAAGAGACCCAGTACTTC.